The T cell receptor (beta chain) described here comes from a study of blood T cells in healthy people across ages. Combining a sample-barcoded 5' primer with a J-beta primer mix, a second PCR ran for roughly 7 to 12 cycles. One entry per CDR3 protein results from TCRdb running MiXCR on the 5' RACE reads. The sample carries around 1,000,000 distinct CDR3 sequences, 30% to 40% recorded once. V lost 7 bases, J lost 4 bases, and 16 bases lay in between. CDR3 size: 15 residues. Germline values: CDR1 SNHLY, CDR2 FYNNEI. The sequence came from a man aged 18 to 30 in good health. Sample: blood. J is TRBJ1-4 and V is TRBV2; D is possibly TRBD1 (6 bases). CDR3 in DNA: TGTGCCAGCAAATGGACAGCTTCAATTAATGAAAAACTGTTTTTT. It yields the protein CASKWTASINEKLFF.